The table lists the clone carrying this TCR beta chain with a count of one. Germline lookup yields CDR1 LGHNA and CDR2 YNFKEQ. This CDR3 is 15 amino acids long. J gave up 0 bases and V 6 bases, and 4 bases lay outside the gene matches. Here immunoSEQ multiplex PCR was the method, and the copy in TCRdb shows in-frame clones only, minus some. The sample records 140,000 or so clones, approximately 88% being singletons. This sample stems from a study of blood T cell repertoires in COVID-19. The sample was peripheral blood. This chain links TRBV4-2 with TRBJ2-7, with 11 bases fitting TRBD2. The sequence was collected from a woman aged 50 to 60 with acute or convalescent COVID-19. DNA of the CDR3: TGTGCCAGCAGGCAGCTAGCGGGAGGCTCCTACGAGCAGTACTTC. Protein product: CASRQLAGGSYEQYF.